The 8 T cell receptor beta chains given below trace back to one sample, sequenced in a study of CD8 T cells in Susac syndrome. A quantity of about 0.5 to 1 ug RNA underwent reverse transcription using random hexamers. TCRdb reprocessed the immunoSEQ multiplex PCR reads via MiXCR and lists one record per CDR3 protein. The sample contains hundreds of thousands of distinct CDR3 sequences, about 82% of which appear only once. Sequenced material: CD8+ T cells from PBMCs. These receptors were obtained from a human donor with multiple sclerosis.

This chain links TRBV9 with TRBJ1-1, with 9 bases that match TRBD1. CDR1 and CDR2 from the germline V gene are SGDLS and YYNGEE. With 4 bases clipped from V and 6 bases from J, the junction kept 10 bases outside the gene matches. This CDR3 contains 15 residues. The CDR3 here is CASSPETGGFSEAFF. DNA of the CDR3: TGTGCCAGCAGCCCCGAGACAGGGGGATTCTCTGAAGCTTTCTTT.

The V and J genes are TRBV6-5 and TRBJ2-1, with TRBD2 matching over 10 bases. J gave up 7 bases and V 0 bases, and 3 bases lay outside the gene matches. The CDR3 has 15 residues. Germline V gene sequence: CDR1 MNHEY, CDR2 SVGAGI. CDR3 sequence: CASSYSPSGRNEQFF. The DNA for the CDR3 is TGTGCCAGCAGTTACTCGCCTAGCGGGAGAAATGAGCAGTTCTTC.

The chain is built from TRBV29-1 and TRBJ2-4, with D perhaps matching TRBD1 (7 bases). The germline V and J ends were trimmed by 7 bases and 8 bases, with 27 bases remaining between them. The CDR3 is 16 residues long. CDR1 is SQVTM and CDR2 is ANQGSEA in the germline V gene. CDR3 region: CSAGGLAPPSADIQYF. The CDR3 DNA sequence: TGCAGCGCAGGGGGGCTAGCGCCTCCTTCAGCGGACATTCAGTACTTC.

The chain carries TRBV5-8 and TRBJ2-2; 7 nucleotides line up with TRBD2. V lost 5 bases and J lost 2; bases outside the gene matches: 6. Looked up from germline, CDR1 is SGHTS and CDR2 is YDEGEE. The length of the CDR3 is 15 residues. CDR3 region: CASRGGTINTGELFF. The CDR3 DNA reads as TGTGCCAGCAGGGGAGGGACTATCAACACCGGGGAGCTGTTTTTT. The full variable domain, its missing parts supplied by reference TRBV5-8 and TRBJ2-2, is EAGVTQSPTHLIKTRGQQATLRCSPISGHTSVYWYQQALGLGLQFLLWYDEGEERNRGNFPPRFSGRQFPNYSSELNVNALELEDSALYLCASRGGTINTGELFFGEGSRLTVL.

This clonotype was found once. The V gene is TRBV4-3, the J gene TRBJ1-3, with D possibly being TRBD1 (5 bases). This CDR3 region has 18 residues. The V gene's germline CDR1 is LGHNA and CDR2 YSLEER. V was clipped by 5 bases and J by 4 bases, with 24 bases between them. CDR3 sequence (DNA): TGCGCCAGCAGCTTTAGGGGAATCCGGGCCCTTGTCGGAAACACCATATATTTT. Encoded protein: CASSFRGIRALVGNTIYF.

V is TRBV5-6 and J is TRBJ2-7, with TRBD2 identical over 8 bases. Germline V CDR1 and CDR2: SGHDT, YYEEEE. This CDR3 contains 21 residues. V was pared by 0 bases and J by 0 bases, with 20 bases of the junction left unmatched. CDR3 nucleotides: TGTGCCAGCAGCTTGGTTCGGAGAGGATTAGGACTAGCAGTTACCTCCTACGAGCAGTACTTC. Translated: CASSLVRRGLGLAVTSYEQYF.

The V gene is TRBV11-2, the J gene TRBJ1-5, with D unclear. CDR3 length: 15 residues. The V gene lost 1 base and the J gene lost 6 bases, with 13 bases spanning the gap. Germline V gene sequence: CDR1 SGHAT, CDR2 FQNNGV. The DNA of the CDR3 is TGTGCCAGCAGCTTAGGGTTAAGGACGGGTCAGCCCCAGCATTTT. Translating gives CASSLGLRTGQPQHF.

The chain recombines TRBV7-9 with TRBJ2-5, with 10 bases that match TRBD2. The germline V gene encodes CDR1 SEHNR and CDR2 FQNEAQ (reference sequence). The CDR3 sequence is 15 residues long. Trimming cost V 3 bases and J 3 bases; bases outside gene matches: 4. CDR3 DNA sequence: TGTGCCAGCAGCTTGCTCCTAGCGGGAGAAGAGACCCAGTACTTC. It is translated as CASSLLLAGEETQYF.